This passage covers 7 T cell receptor beta chains from one sample sequenced in a study of OX40 agonist ivuxolimab in advanced cancers. Data came from immunoSEQ multiplex PCR; TCRdb stores just in-frame clones and leaves some out. The sample has approximately 70,000 clones, around 90% seen once. This sample comprised CD4+ or CD8+ T cells sorted from blood, obtained in a trial of the OX40 agonist ivuxolimab. The receptors originated from an adult with an advanced solid tumor such as melanoma, head and neck, liver or kidney cancer.

The V call is TRBV7-2, the J call TRBJ2-4; 7 nucleotides agree with TRBD1. Germline CDR1 reads SGHTA; CDR2 reads FQGNSA. CDR3 size: 14 residues. Trimming cost V 5 bases and J 2 bases; bases outside gene matches: 3. The CDR3 protein is CASSTQGPKNIQYF. CDR3 DNA sequence: TGTGCCAGCAGCACACAGGGGCCCAAAAACATTCAGTACTTC. The full variable domain, with the rest looked up from reference TRBV7-2 and TRBJ2-4, is GAGVSQSPSNKVTEKGKDVELRCDPISGHTALYWYRQSLGQGLEFLIYFQGNSAPDKSGLPSDRFSAERTGGSVSTLTIQRTQQEDSAVYLCASSTQGPKNIQYFGAGTRLSVL.

The rearrangement joins TRBV28 to TRBJ2-5; 8 bases line up with TRBD2. From germline, CDR1 is MDHEN and CDR2 SYDVKM. Trimming took 6 bases from V and 6 from J; bases not matched to a gene: 9. The CDR3 extends over 14 amino acids. The CDR3 region has the DNA TGTGCCAGCAGGATCGGAGCGGGAGCCCAGACCCAGTACTTC. This codes for CASRIGAGAQTQYF. Full variable domain (remainder filled in from reference TRBV28 and TRBJ2-5): DVKVTQSSRYLVKRTGEKVFLECVQDMDHENMFWYRQDPGLGLRLIYFSYDVKMKEKGDIPEGYSVSREKKERFSLILESASTNQTSMYLCASRIGAGAQTQYFGPGTRLLVL.

This clone came up once. The chain couples TRBV11-3 to TRBJ2-2, with no clear D. The CDR3 runs to 14 residues. The ends were cut back, 7 bases at V and 4 bases at J, with 13 bases in the middle. CDR1 is SGHNT and CDR2 is YENEEA in the germline V gene. This CDR3 reads CASIDRWGTGELFF. The CDR3 coding sequence is TGTGCCAGCATCGACCGGTGGGGCACCGGGGAGCTGTTTTTT.

The chain has TRBV5-1 and TRBJ2-5; possibly TRBD1 for D (6 bases). The V and J ends lost 2 bases and 5 bases respectively, with 10 bases between them. Per the germline V gene, CDR1 is SGHRS and CDR2 is YFSETQ. The CDR3 covers 13 residues. The CDR3 spells CASSFSGDETQYF. In DNA form, the CDR3 reads TGCGCCAGCAGCTTTTCAGGGGACGAGACCCAGTACTTC.

The chain employs TRBV5-1 and TRBJ2-1; TRBD1 agrees at 8 bases. The V gene's germline CDR1 is SGHRS and CDR2 YFSETQ. The CDR3 is made up of 14 amino acids. V trimming: 4 bases; J trimming: 8 bases; junction bases outside the gene matches: 8. The CDR3 is CASSSTGGVYEQFF. CDR3 nucleotides: TGCGCCAGCAGCAGTACAGGGGGTGTATATGAGCAGTTCTTC. The full variable domain, in which reference TRBV5-1 and TRBJ2-1 provide the parts outside the CDR3, is KAGVTQTPRYLIKTRGQQVTLSCSPISGHRSVSWYQQTPGQGLQFLFEYFSETQRNKGNFPGRFSGRQFSNSRSEMNVSTLELGDSALYLCASSSTGGVYEQFFGPGTRLTVL.

The chain has TRBV19 and TRBJ1-2; D ambiguous. Looked up from germline, CDR1 is LNHDA and CDR2 is SQIVND (reference sequence). Trimming stripped 5 bases from V and 4 bases from J, with 17 bases between. CDR3 size: 15 residues. CDR3 bases: TGTGCCAGTAGTCCCTCCCTTAAAGGCGGCTATGGCTACACCTTC. Its translation is CASSPSLKGGYGYTF.

This clone came up once. The chain couples TRBV5-6 to TRBJ2-7, with 8 bases identical to TRBD2. Losses at the gene ends were 1 base for V and 2 bases for J; bases not matched to a gene: 5. The CDR3 spans 15 residues. CDR1 is SGHDT, CDR2 YYEEEE, per germline. For the CDR3, the DNA is TGTGCCAGCAGCTTGATGACGGGAGGGCCCTACGAGCAGTACTTC. Translating it yields CASSLMTGGPYEQYF.